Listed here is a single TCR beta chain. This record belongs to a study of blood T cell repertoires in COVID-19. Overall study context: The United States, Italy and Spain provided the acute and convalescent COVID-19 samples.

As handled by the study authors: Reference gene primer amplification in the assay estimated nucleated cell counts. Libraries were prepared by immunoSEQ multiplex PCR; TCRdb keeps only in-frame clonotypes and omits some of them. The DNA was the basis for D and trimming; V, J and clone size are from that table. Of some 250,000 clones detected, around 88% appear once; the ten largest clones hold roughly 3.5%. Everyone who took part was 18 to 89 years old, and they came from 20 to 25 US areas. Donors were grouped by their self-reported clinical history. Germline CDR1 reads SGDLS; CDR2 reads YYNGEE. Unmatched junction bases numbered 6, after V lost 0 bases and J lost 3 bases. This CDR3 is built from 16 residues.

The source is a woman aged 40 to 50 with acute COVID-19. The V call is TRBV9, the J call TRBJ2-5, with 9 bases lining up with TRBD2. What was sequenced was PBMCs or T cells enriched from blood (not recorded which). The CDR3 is CASSVGSGREKETQYF. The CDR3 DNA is TGTGCCAGCAGCGTAGGTAGCGGGAGAGAGAAAGAGACCCAGTACTTC.